Here is one TCR beta chain with its context. This entry is derived from a study of shared T cell receptors in the human thymus. CDR1 LGHNA and CDR2 YNFKEQ come from the germline V gene. CDR3 size: 16 residues. V was shortened by 2 bases and J by 2 bases, with 13 bases between the two germline ends. Here immunoSEQ multiplex PCR was the method, and the copy in TCRdb shows in-frame clones only, minus some. The data show 540,000 or so clones, with 70% to 80% seen just once and 0.013% held by the top ten. These data also formed part of another study, on human thymus T cells. Per that study: Thymic samples were excised during corrective heart operations. Related research described strongly overlapping thymic repertoires in unrelated people.

The chain joins TRBV4-2 to TRBJ1-5; D unclear. This clonotype was sampled from a boy less than two years old with a congenital heart defect. The sequencing sample was made of thymocytes. CDR3 in amino acids: CASSQNGWGGNQPQHF. As DNA, the CDR3 is TGTGCCAGCAGCCAAAACGGATGGGGAGGCAATCAGCCCCAGCATTTT.